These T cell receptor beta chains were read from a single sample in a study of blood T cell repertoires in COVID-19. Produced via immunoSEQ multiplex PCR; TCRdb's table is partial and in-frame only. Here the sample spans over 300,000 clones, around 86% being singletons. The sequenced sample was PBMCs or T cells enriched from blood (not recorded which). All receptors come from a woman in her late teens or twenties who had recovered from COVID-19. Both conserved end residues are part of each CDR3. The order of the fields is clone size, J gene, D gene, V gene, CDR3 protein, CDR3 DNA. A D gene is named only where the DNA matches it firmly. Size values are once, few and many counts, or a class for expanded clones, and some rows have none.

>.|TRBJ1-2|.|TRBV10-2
CASSELMHNQDYGYTF
TGCGCCAGCAGTGAACTGATGCATAACCAGGACTATGGCTACACCTTC
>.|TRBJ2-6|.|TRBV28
CASRTRQEPGANVLTF
TGTGCCAGCAGGACAAGACAGGAACCTGGGGCCAACGTCCTGACTTTC
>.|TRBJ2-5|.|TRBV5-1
CASSFQYTQYF
TGCGCCAGCAGCTTCCAGTATACCCAGTACTTC
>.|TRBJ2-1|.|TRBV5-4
CASSLPTGSHAKQFF
TGTGCCAGCAGCTTACCCACAGGATCCCATGCAAAGCAGTTCTTC
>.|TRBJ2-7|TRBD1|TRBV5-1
CASSLDGTDPYEQYF
TGCGCCAGCAGCTTGGATGGGACAGACCCCTACGAGCAGTACTTC
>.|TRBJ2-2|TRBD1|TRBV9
CASSVSRGQGGTGELFF
TGTGCCAGCAGCGTCTCCCGCGGACAGGGCGGCACCGGGGAGCTGTTTTTT
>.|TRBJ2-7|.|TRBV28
CASSSQRVSYEQYF
TGTGCCAGCAGTTCCCAGCGGGTCTCCTACGAGCAGTACTTC
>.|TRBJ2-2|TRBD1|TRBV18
CASSPPWDRVNTGELFF
TGTGCCAGCTCACCACCGTGGGACAGGGTCAACACCGGGGAGCTGTTTTTT
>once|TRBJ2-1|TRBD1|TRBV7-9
CASSRDRGGSNEQFF
TGTGCCAGCAGTCGCGACAGGGGAGGTAGCAATGAGCAGTTCTTC
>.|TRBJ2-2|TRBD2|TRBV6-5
CASSQGLAGELFF
TGTGCCAGCAGTCAGGGACTAGCGGGGGAGCTGTTTTTT
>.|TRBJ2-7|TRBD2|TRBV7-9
CASSSRLAGGGEQYF
TGTGCCAGCAGCTCGAGACTAGCGGGAGGTGGCGAGCAGTACTTC
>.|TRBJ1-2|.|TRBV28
CASSFPGLGYTF
TGTGCCAGCAGTTTTCCAGGGTTAGGCTACACCTTC
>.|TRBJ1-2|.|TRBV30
CAWSVQGPVGGYTF
TGTGCCTGGAGTGTACAGGGACCGGTCGGTGGCTACACCTTC
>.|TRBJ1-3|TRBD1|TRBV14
CASSPRTGRNTIYF
TGTGCCAGCAGCCCTCGGACAGGGAGAAACACCATATATTTT
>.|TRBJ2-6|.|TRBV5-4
CASTVAPGANVLTF
TGTGCCAGCACAGTTGCCCCCGGGGCCAACGTCCTGACTTTC
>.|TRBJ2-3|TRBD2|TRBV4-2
CASSQRGLGTDTQYF
TGTGCCAGCAGCCAAAGGGGACTAGGCACAGATACGCAGTATTTT
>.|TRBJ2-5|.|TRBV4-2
CASSQGSQETQYF
TGTGCCAGCAGCCAGGGCAGTCAAGAGACCCAGTACTTC
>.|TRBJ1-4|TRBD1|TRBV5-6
CASSPRTGENEKLFF
TGTGCCAGCAGCCCGAGGACAGGGGAGAATGAAAAACTGTTTTTT
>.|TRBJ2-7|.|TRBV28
CASSGGDWPYEQYF
TGTGCCAGCAGTGGCGGGGACTGGCCCTACGAGCAGTACTTC
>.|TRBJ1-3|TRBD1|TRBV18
CASSPPNGQGSGNTIYF
TGTGCCAGCTCACCACCGAACGGACAGGGCTCTGGAAACACCATATATTTT
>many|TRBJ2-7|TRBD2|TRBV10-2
CASSDPIGTSSYEQYF
TGCGCCAGCAGTGACCCGATAGGGACTAGCAGCTACGAGCAGTACTTC
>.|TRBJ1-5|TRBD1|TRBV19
CASASLQGNQPQHF
TGTGCCAGTGCATCACTACAGGGGAATCAGCCCCAGCATTTT
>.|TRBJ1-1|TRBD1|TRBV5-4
CASSEDRVSEAFF
TGTGCCAGCAGCGAAGACAGGGTATCTGAAGCTTTCTTT
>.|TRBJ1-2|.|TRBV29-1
CSVEDPDGALVNTF
TGCAGCGTTGAAGACCCCGATGGGGCTTTGGTGAACACCTTC
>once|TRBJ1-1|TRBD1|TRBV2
CASSDAGGTEAFF
TGTGCCAGCAGTGACGCAGGGGGCACTGAAGCTTTCTTT
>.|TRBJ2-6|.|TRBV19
CASSGADYSGANVLTF
TGTGCCAGTAGTGGGGCAGATTACTCTGGGGCCAACGTCCTGACTTTC
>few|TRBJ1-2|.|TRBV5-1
CASSEAPYGYTF
TGCGCCAGCAGTGAAGCGCCCTATGGCTACACCTTC
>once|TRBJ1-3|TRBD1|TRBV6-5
CASTDRGQNTIYF
TGTGCCAGCACCGACAGGGGGCAAAACACCATATATTTT
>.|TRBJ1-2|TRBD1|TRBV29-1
CSVTLVTGGSYGYTF
TGCAGCGTGACCCTAGTGACAGGGGGCAGCTATGGCTACACCTTC
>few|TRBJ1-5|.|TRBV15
CATSSRGYQPQHF
TGTGCCACCAGCAGCAGAGGGTACCAGCCCCAGCATTTT
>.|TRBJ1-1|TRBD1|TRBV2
CASLGQGAAEAFF
TGTGCCAGCCTGGGACAGGGGGCGGCTGAAGCTTTCTTT
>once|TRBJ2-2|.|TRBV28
CASSTTGAGAGELFF
TGTGCCAGCAGTACGACAGGGGCGGGAGCCGGGGAGCTGTTTTTT